This T cell receptor (beta chain) was recovered during a study of blood T cell repertoires in COVID-19. About the research overall: Samples representing acute and convalescent COVID-19 were sourced from the United States, Italy and Spain. From T cells, B-cell-depleted T cells, or PBMCs came the material, which was cDNA or gDNA.

Assay: immunoSEQ multiplex PCR; the TCRdb copy retains only in-frame clones and omits some. The table shows 270,000 or so clones, with approximately 77% occurring only once. What was sequenced was peripheral blood. The receptor comes from a woman between 18 and 29 years old with acute or convalescent COVID-19.

The CDR3 DNA reads as TGTGCCAGCAGTCCCCCTGGGACAGGGCGGGCCGAAAAACTGTTTTTT. Its protein is CASSPPGTGRAEKLFF. The chain is built from TRBV25-1 and TRBJ1-4; 9 positions agree with TRBD1. This CDR3 contains 16 residues. J lost 8 bases, V lost 5 bases, and 12 bases had no gene match. In germline, CDR1 is MGHDK, CDR2 SYGVNS.